This T cell receptor (beta chain) originates from a study of graft-versus-host responses after intestinal transplantation. Study information: Recipients had multivisceral, liver-intestinal, or isolated intestinal transplants.

Libraries were prepared by immunoSEQ multiplex PCR; TCRdb keeps only in-frame clonotypes and omits some of them. This sample carries some 88,000 clones, under 95% of them seen once, and the ten largest clones take roughly 2%. CDR3 size: 13 residues. The germline CDR1 and CDR2 sequences are SNHLY and FYNNEI. Trimming at V came to 7 bases and at J to 5 bases, leaving 6 bases not matched to a gene. As to this clone: Its antigen remains unknown.

This clonotype was sampled from a human donor who received an intestinal transplant. The specimen comprised unstimulated CD8+ T cells sorted from spleen or lymph node cells, sampled before intestinal transplant. This sequence joins TRBV2 and TRBJ2-5; 8 positions agree with TRBD2. Written as DNA, the CDR3 is TGTGCCAGCACGGGGGGGCCCGGGGAGACCCAGTACTTC. This translates into CASTGGPGETQYF.